What follows are 5 T cell receptor beta chains derived from one specimen sequenced in a study of CD8+ T cells in alopecia areata (dated by TCRdb to the late 2010s). The library was made by the immunoSEQ multiplex PCR assay. RNA was extracted from all samples and reverse transcribed into cDNA, which served as template for TCR sequencing. TCRdb's version of the immuneACCESS table is confined to in-frame rearrangements and falls short of the full clone set. An unresolved V gene accounts for under half of the shortfall where checked; the remainder is of unknown origin. In all, the sample holds around 250,000 clones, and 65% to 70% of those were seen once. Approximately 1.2% of the sample belongs to the ten largest clones. Per the publication, the time point label means: baseline before oral tofacitinib. The specimen comprised CD4+ T cells sorted from blood, sampled at week 0. The source is a human donor with alopecia areata.

The V and J genes are TRBV20-1 and TRBJ2-3; D may be TRBD1 (6 bases). Trimming cost V 6 bases and J 9 bases, with 13 bases left between them. Germline V lookup: CDR1 DFQATT, CDR2 SNEGSKA (reference sequence). The CDR3 is made up of 11 amino acids. The CDR3 nucleotides are TGCAGTGCCAACACAGGGCGAACGCAGTATTTT. Translating it yields CSANTGRTQYF.

V usage is TRBV30 and J usage is TRBJ2-5; the D is unclear. Germline V CDR1 and CDR2: GTSNPN, SVGIG (reference sequence). V lost 3 bases to trimming and J lost 4 bases, with 9 bases between them. The CDR3 runs 12 residues. CDR3 loop: CAWRKEGETQYF. Here the CDR3 DNA reads TGTGCCTGGAGGAAGGAAGGAGAGACCCAGTACTTC.

V gene TRBV29-1 combines with J gene TRBJ1-1; D is unresolved. There are 11 residues in the CDR3. Germline V gives CDR1 SQVTM, CDR2 ANQGSEA. Trimming cost V 1 base and J 7 bases, with 7 bases left between them. CDR3 amino acids: CSVEGSYEAFF. CDR3 DNA: TGCAGCGTTGAAGGGAGTTATGAAGCTTTCTTT.

The V gene is TRBV30, the J gene TRBJ1-2; possible D gene TRBD1, 5 bases. The germline CDR1 and CDR2 sequences are GTSNPN and SVGIG (reference sequence). The V gene lost 8 bases and the J gene lost 9 bases, with 13 bases spanning the gap. The length of the CDR3 is 10 residues. CDR3 coding DNA: TGTGCCACCGGGCCAGGGCGCTACACCTTC. This encodes CATGPGRYTF.

This clone showed up just a few times. The V gene is TRBV5-1, the J gene TRBJ2-5, with a possible D match to TRBD2 (5 bases). Per germline, CDR1 SGHRS and CDR2 YFSETQ. V was pared by 0 bases and J by 0 bases, with 6 bases between. There are 14 residues in the CDR3. Written as DNA, the CDR3 is TGCGCCAGCAGCTTGGGAGGGAACCAAGAGACCCAGTACTTC. Translated, it gives CASSLGGNQETQYF.